The next 22 T cell receptor beta chains were all read from a single sample in a study of CD4+ T cells in melanoma. The repertoire was sequenced with immunoSEQ multiplex PCR; TCRdb's copy has only in-frame clones and lacks some. Among over 100,000 clones listed, about nine tenths were seen once. Sequenced sample: peripheral blood. Receptor source: a human donor with melanoma.

The chain couples TRBV7-9 to TRBJ1-1; D possibly corresponds to TRBD1 (6 bases). The V end lost 6 bases, the J end lost 4 bases, and 9 bases lay between the germline ends. Germline-derived CDR1 and CDR2 are SEHNR and FQNEAQ (reference sequence). The length of the CDR3 is 12 residues. The CDR3 loop is CASSQGTTEAFF. DNA of the CDR3: TGTGCCAGCAGTCAGGGGACCACTGAAGCTTTCTTT.

The CDR3 protein is CASSLGRVDYGYTF. As DNA, the CDR3 is TGCGCCAGCAGCTTGGGAAGGGTCGACTATGGCTACACCTTC. The chain is built from TRBV5-1 and TRBJ1-2; D gene uncertain. The germline V and J ends were trimmed by 0 bases and 3 bases, with 9 bases remaining between them. The CDR3 sequence is 14 residues long. Germline assignment: CDR1 SGHRS and CDR2 YFSETQ.

The rearrangement uses TRBV21-1 and TRBJ1-5. TRBV21-1 constitutes a pseudogene. The CDR3 is 12 residues long. This CDR3 is CARDSINQPQHF. The CDR3 bases are TGTGCCCGGGACTCAATCAATCAGCCCCAGCATTTT.

The chain carries TRBV27 and TRBJ1-2; 7 bases agree with TRBD1. The CDR3 runs to 15 residues. Trimming cost V 3 bases and J 3 bases; bases outside gene matches: 7. Germline V gene sequence: CDR1 MNHEY, CDR2 SMNVEV (reference sequence). The CDR3 spells CASSFTGVGDYGYTF. The CDR3 DNA is TGTGCCAGCAGTTTTACAGGGGTTGGCGACTATGGCTACACCTTC.

The sample holds one count of this clone. The V and J genes are TRBV5-1 and TRBJ1-2; D is unclear. Germline V CDR1 and CDR2: SGHRS, YFSETQ. Deletions cut 5 bases from V and 1 base from J, with 6 bases between. The CDR3 runs 12 residues. The CDR3 nucleotides are TGCGCCAGCAGACGGGGTAACTATGGCTACACCTTC. It encodes CASRRGNYGYTF.

The gene calls are TRBV28 and TRBJ1-6; 8 bases align to TRBD1. The junction had 10 bases not matched to a gene; V was cut back by 5 bases and J by 4 bases. The germline CDR1 and CDR2 sequences are MDHEN and SYDVKM. This CDR3 contains 17 residues. CDR3: CASSAPGQDQYNSPLHF. DNA of the CDR3: TGTGCCAGCAGTGCACCGGGACAGGACCAATATAATTCACCCCTCCACTTT.

The DNA for the CDR3 is TGTGCCAGCAGCTTAAGTAGGGAGACCCAGTACTTC. The encoded protein is CASSLSRETQYF. The chain carries TRBV7-2 and TRBJ2-5; D is ambiguous. The germline V gene encodes CDR1 SGHTA and CDR2 FQGNSA. V lost 2 bases to trimming and J lost 5 bases, with 6 bases between them. The CDR3 totals 12 residues.

The chain combines TRBV2 with TRBJ1-1; D remains unclear. Trimming left V 6 bases short and J 5 bases short, with 10 bases between. The length of the CDR3 is 12 residues. The germline V gene encodes CDR1 SNHLY and CDR2 FYNNEI. The CDR3 DNA reads as TGTGCCAGCAGCCAGACGGCGACTGAAGCTTTCTTT. Translation gives CASSQTATEAFF.

With respect to this clone: This same CDR3 is encoded by further DNA sequences in the sample. The chain is built from TRBV6-5 and TRBJ2-3; D unresolved. V dropped 2 bases and J dropped 3 bases, with 6 bases sitting between them. CDR1 and CDR2 (germline): MNHEY, SVGAGI. The CDR3 is made up of 13 amino acids. In DNA, the CDR3 is TGTGCCAGCAGTTACCCCGGGACAGATACGCAGTATTTT. Translating gives CASSYPGTDTQYF.

This rearrangement joins TRBV20-1 to TRBJ2-5; D unresolved. Trimming removed 3 bases at V and 4 bases at J, with 3 bases between. Germline assignment: CDR1 DFQATT and CDR2 SNEGSKA (reference sequence). The CDR3 covers 10 residues. The CDR3, as DNA: TGCAGTGCTAGGATAGAGACCCAGTACTTC. Translating gives CSARIETQYF.

The rearrangement links TRBV6-5 to TRBJ2-5; D gene uncertain. Germline V gene sequence: CDR1 MNHEY, CDR2 SVGAGI. The germline V and J ends were trimmed by 2 bases and 6 bases, with 7 bases remaining between them. There are 12 residues in the CDR3. The CDR3 DNA is TGTGCCAGCAGTTACGGAGAGCAGACCCAGTACTTC. This gives the protein CASSYGEQTQYF.

The rearrangement joins TRBV29-1 to TRBJ2-7, with TRBD1 matching over 9 bases. Unmatched junction bases numbered 8, after V lost 7 bases and J lost 4 bases. The CDR3 sequence is 13 residues long. Germline CDR1 reads SQVTM; CDR2 reads ANQGSEA. The CDR3 loop reads CSGAQGARYEQYF. CDR3 bases: TGCAGCGGCGCACAGGGGGCGCGGTACGAGCAGTACTTC.

This clone was counted once. The V and J genes are TRBV13 and TRBJ2-2; 9 bases agree with TRBD1. The CDR3 extends over 15 amino acids. The V gene's germline CDR1 is PRHDT and CDR2 FYEKMQ (reference sequence). The junction had 2 bases not matched to a gene; V was cut back by 1 base and J by 5 bases. The CDR3 nucleotides are TGTGCCAGCAGCTTAGACAGGGGGCTTACCGGGGAGCTGTTTTTT. This encodes CASSLDRGLTGELFF. Drawing the rest from reference TRBV13 and TRBJ2-2, the complete variable domain is AAGVIQSPRHLIKEKRETATLKCYPIPRHDTVYWYQQGPGQDPQFLISFYEKMQSDKGSIPDRFSAQQFSDYHSELNMSSLELGDSALYFCASSLDRGLTGELFFGEGSRLTVL.

This sequence joins TRBV28 and TRBJ1-2; D might be TRBD1 (6 bases). The CDR3 totals 13 residues. In germline, CDR1 is MDHEN, CDR2 SYDVKM. Trimming removed 5 bases at V and 8 bases at J, with 15 bases between. Written as DNA, the CDR3 is TGTGCCAGCAGTCCTTTCAGGACAGTGGGCTACACCTTC. Encoded protein: CASSPFRTVGYTF.

The genes are TRBV7-2 and TRBJ2-7, with a possible D match to TRBD2 (5 bases). The germline V gene encodes CDR1 SGHTA and CDR2 FQGNSA. The CDR3 runs 14 residues. Trimming left V 1 base short and J 1 base short, with 8 bases between. CDR3 sequence reads: CASSLGRASYEQYF. In DNA form, the CDR3 reads TGTGCCAGCAGCTTAGGGCGGGCTTCCTACGAGCAGTACTTC.

The V gene is TRBV7-9, the J gene TRBJ1-6; no reliable D call. The CDR3 is made up of 14 amino acids. The germline V gene has CDR1 SEHNR and CDR2 FQNEAQ (reference sequence). The V gene lost 3 bases and the J gene lost 7 bases, with 10 bases spanning the gap. The CDR3 is CASSFAGGNSPLHF. The CDR3 bases are TGTGCCAGCAGCTTTGCGGGTGGAAATTCACCCCTCCACTTT. Full variable domain (rest looked up from reference TRBV7-9 and TRBJ1-6): DTGVSQNPRHKITKRGQNVTFRCDPISEHNRLYWYRQTLGQGPEFLTYFQNEAQLEKSRLLSDRFSAERPKGSFSTLEIQRTEQGDSAMYLCASSFAGGNSPLHFGNGTRLTVT.

The chain combines TRBV6-5 with TRBJ2-7, with unresolved D. In germline, CDR1 is MNHEY, CDR2 SVGAGI. This CDR3 region has 13 residues. V gave up 6 bases and J gave up 3 bases, with 12 bases separating them. CDR3 amino acids: CASSTVGSYEQYF. CDR3 sequence (DNA): TGTGCCAGCAGCACCGTCGGCAGCTACGAGCAGTACTTC.

The chain carries TRBV7-2 and TRBJ2-1; the match to TRBD2 covers 7 bases. With V trimmed by 1 base and J by 6 bases, 6 bases remained unmatched. The CDR3 has 15 residues. The germline V gene has CDR1 SGHTA and CDR2 FQGNSA. The CDR3 loop reads CASSLVGLKPNEQFF. For the CDR3, the DNA is TGTGCCAGCAGCTTAGTGGGACTAAAACCCAATGAGCAGTTCTTC.

This chain links TRBV6-4 with TRBJ2-7; 13 bases are a match to TRBD2. The CDR3 runs 15 residues. CDR1 MRHNA and CDR2 SNTAGT come from the germline V gene. The V and J ends lost 6 bases and 4 bases, in that order; junction bases with no gene match: 6. This CDR3 reads CASRPTSGGGYEQYF. The DNA for the CDR3 is TGTGCCAGCAGACCTACTAGCGGGGGGGGGTACGAGCAGTACTTC.

This rearrangement joins TRBV27 to TRBJ2-1; D might be TRBD1 (6 bases). Trimming cost V 5 bases and J 2 bases, with 10 bases left between them. The CDR3 has 14 amino acids. Germline CDR1 and CDR2: MNHEY and SMNVEV (reference sequence). CDR3 bases: TGTGCCAGCAGTAAGGACAGAGCCTACAATGAGCAGTTCTTC. It codes for CASSKDRAYNEQFF.

The gene calls are TRBV19 and TRBJ2-3, with TRBD2 matching over 10 bases. V lost 3 bases, J lost 4 bases, and 4 bases stayed unmatched. This CDR3 contains 15 residues. Germline-derived CDR1 and CDR2 are LNHDA and SQIVND (reference sequence). In DNA, the CDR3 is TGTGCCAGTAGTATCGCTAGCGGGAGAGCAGATACGCAGTATTTT. Translating it yields CASSIASGRADTQYF. Drawing the rest from reference TRBV19 and TRBJ2-3, the complete variable domain is DGGITQSPKYLFRKEGQNVTLSCEQNLNHDAMYWYRQDPGQGLRLIYYSQIVNDFQKGDIAEGYSVSREKKESFPLTVTSAQKNPTAFYLCASSIASGRADTQYFGPGTRLTVL.

The rearrangement uses TRBV27 and TRBJ2-1; 7 nucleotides align to TRBD1. Per germline, CDR1 MNHEY and CDR2 SMNVEV (reference sequence). The CDR3 sequence is 14 residues long. The J segment lost 6 bases and the V segment lost 5 bases, leaving 7 bases of the junction unmatched. The CDR3 sequence is CASSRDRVSNEQFF. The CDR3 DNA reads TGTGCCAGCAGTCGCGACAGGGTTTCCAATGAGCAGTTCTTC.